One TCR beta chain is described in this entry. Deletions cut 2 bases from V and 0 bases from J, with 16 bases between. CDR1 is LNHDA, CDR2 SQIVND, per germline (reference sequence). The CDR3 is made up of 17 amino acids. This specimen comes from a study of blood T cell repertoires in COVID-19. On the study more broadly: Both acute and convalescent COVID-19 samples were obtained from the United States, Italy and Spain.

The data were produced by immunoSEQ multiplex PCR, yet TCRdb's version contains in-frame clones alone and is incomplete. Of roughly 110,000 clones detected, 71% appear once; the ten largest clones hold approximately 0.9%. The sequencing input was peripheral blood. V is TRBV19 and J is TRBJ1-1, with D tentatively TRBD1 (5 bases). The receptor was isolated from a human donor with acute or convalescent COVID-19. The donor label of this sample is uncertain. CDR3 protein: CASSIPREDWVNTEAFF. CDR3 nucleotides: TGTGCCAGTAGTATACCCAGGGAGGACTGGGTGAACACTGAAGCTTTCTTT.